This section outlines one T cell receptor (beta chain) sequence together with its context. As yet, its antigen is unknown. The CDR3 has 16 amino acids. Germline assignment: CDR1 SGHVS and CDR2 FQNEAQ. Deletions cut 1 base from V and 0 bases from J, with 9 bases between. The data originate from a study of T cell responses to AZD1222 COVID-19 vaccine. Produced via immunoSEQ multiplex PCR; TCRdb's table is partial and in-frame only. The sample holds around 150,000 clones, 91% seen once. Study-level findings and limits: Across spike, vaccine-associated CD4 TCRs were found, dominant at 160-218 and 743-854. The study found Spike-specific TCR breadth and depth rose after two AZD1222 doses.

Investigators merged groups given second doses at roughly 4 or roughly 12 weeks. The sample was peripheral blood, taken 28 days after the second AZD1222 dose. This TCR came from an adult who received the AZD1222 COVID-19 vaccine. This chain connects TRBV7-8 to TRBJ1-4, with unresolved D. CDR3 sequence reads: CASSLEGEATNEKLFF. The CDR3 bases are TGTGCCAGCAGCTTAGAAGGAGAAGCAACTAATGAAAAACTGTTTTTT.